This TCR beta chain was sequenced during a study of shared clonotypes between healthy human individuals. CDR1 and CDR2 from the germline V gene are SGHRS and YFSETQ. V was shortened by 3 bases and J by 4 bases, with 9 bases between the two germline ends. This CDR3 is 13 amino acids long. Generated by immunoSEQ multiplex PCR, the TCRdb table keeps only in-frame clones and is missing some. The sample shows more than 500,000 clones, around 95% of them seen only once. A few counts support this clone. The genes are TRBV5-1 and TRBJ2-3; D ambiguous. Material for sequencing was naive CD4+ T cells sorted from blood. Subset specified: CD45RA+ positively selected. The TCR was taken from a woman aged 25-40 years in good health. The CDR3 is CASSSITSDTQYF. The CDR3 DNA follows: TGCGCCAGCAGCTCGATCACGTCAGATACGCAGTATTTT.